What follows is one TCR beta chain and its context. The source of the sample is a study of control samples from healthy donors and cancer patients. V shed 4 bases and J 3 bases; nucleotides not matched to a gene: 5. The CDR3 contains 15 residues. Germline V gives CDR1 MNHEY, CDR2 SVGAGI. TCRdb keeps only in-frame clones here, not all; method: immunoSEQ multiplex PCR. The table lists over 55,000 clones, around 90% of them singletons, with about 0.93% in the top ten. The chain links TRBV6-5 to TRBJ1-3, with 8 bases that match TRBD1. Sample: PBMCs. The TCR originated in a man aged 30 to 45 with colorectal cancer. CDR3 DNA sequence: TGTGCCAGCAGTTCCGACAGGGGACTTGGAAACACCATATATTTT. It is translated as CASSSDRGLGNTIYF.